Listed here are 10 T cell receptor beta chains from one sample, sequenced in a study of identifying expanded T cells in peripheral blood (dated by TCRdb to between 2019 and 2020). The method behind the library was the immunoSEQ multiplex PCR assay. Drawn from immuneACCESS, this table holds only the in-frame rearrangements with V and J called that TCRdb kept. Clones are partly lost; checked studies trace under half to an unresolved V gene and leave the rest unexplained. The sample profile shows some 95,000 clones; approximately 83% of them were found once. The ten largest clonotypes hold 5.6% of the sample. Sequencing was done on a sample of blood. The receptors were gathered from a person between 18 and 75 years old in good health.

V gene TRBV7-7 combines with J gene TRBJ2-2; TRBD1 matches at 10 bases. The CDR3 runs to 16 residues. The V segment lost 5 bases and the J segment 3 bases; nucleotides outside the gene matches: 6. Germline-derived CDR1 and CDR2 are SSHAT and FNYEAQ (reference sequence). CDR3 protein: CASSPGQGVYTGELFF. The CDR3 nucleotides read TGTGCCAGCAGCCCCGGACAGGGGGTATACACCGGGGAGCTGTTTTTT.

The chain carries TRBV27 and TRBJ1-1; D call uncertain. Germline V gene lookup returns CDR1 MNHEY and CDR2 SMNVEV (reference sequence). Between the trimmed V and J ends, which lost 2 bases and 2 bases, there was a span of 9 bases. The CDR3 spans 14 residues. CDR3 residues: CASSLGRINTEAFF. In nucleotides, the CDR3 is TGTGCCAGCAGTTTAGGGCGGATTAACACTGAAGCTTTCTTT.

The V gene is TRBV4-1, the J gene TRBJ1-1; perhaps TRBD1 as D (6 bases). The germline gives CDR1 MGHRA, CDR2 YSYEKL. The CDR3 totals 16 residues. V lost 1 base, J lost 3 bases, and 15 bases lay in between. The CDR3 DNA follows: TGCGCCAGCAGCCAAGGCCAGGGGAGTTGGGACACTGAAGCTTTCTTT. Translating it yields CASSQGQGSWDTEAFF.

V gene TRBV5-1 combines with J gene TRBJ1-4; D uncertain. The CDR3 length is 15 residues. V lost 5 bases, J lost 0 bases, and 11 bases lay in between. Germline loops: CDR1 SGHRS, CDR2 YFSETQ. This CDR3 reads CASSFDPATNEKLFF. In DNA, the CDR3 is TGCGCCAGCAGTTTTGACCCGGCAACTAATGAAAAACTGTTTTTT. Together with reference TRBV5-1 and TRBJ1-4, the CDR3 gives the full variable domain: KAGVTQTPRYLIKTRGQQVTLSCSPISGHRSVSWYQQTPGQGLQFLFEYFSETQRNKGNFPGRFSGRQFSNSRSEMNVSTLELGDSALYLCASSFDPATNEKLFFGSGTQLSVL.

The chain combines TRBV4-3 with TRBJ1-2; no reliable D call. Germline V lookup: CDR1 LGHNA, CDR2 YSLEER. V dropped 4 bases and J dropped 6 bases, with 6 bases sitting between them. The CDR3 totals 11 residues. The CDR3 reads CASSRGDGYTF. CDR3 nucleotides: TGCGCCAGCAGCCGAGGTGATGGCTACACCTTC.

This chain connects TRBV5-6 to TRBJ1-5, with 8 bases fitting TRBD1. Germline-derived CDR1 and CDR2 are SGHDT and YYEEEE. Trimming removed 1 base from V and 3 bases from J; junction bases left unmatched: 3. CDR3 length: 15 amino acids. The CDR3 protein is CASSLWDRYNQPQHF. CDR3 in DNA: TGTGCCAGCAGCTTGTGGGACAGGTACAATCAGCCCCAGCATTTT.

The chain employs TRBV18 and TRBJ2-2; D might be TRBD2 (6 bases). The V gene lost 2 bases and the J gene lost 0 bases, with 10 bases spanning the gap. The V gene's germline CDR1 is KGHSH and CDR2 LQKENI. The CDR3 runs 16 residues. The CDR3 region is CASSPRGLTNTGELFF. CDR3 coding DNA: TGTGCCAGCTCACCAAGGGGACTGACGAACACCGGGGAGCTGTTTTTT.

This clone occurred once. This chain connects TRBV5-1 to TRBJ1-3; possible D gene TRBD1, 5 bases. The CDR3 extends over 16 amino acids. The V and J ends lost 0 bases and 0 bases respectively, with 10 bases between them. Germline V CDR1 and CDR2: SGHRS, YFSETQ. The DNA for the CDR3 is TGCGCCAGCAGCTTGGAAGGGACCGGCTCTGGAAACACCATATATTTT. This codes for CASSLEGTGSGNTIYF.

The count of this clone is one. The V gene is TRBV15, the J gene TRBJ2-7; D remains ambiguous. Trimming removed 5 bases at V and 0 bases at J, with 5 bases between. Germline CDR1 LNHNV, CDR2 YYDKDF (reference sequence). The CDR3 has 12 residues. DNA of the CDR3: TGTGCCACCAGCGACAACTCCTACGAGCAGTACTTC. It yields the protein CATSDNSYEQYF.

The chain uses TRBV4-3 and TRBJ2-1, with 7 bases fitting TRBD1. Germline V lookup: CDR1 LGHNA, CDR2 YSLEER. V lost 1 base, J lost 8 bases, and 5 bases stayed unmatched. The CDR3 covers 14 residues. CDR3 sequence: CASSQVGDSYEQFF. The CDR3 DNA reads TGCGCCAGCAGCCAAGTGGGGGACAGTTATGAGCAGTTCTTC.